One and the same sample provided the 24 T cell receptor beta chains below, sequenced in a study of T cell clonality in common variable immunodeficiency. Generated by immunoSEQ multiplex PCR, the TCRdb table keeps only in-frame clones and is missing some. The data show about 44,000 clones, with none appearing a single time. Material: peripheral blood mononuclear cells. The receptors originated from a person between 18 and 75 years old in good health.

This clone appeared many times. CDR3 protein: CASSERGPEVSPLHF. The covered CDR3 bases are TGTGCCAGCAGTGAGAGGGGCCCCGAGGTTTCACCC. V and J are TRBV2 and TRBJ1-6; TRBD1 might be the D (5 bases). The read halts 3 residues ahead of the CDR3 end, with the missing end drawn from the germline J gene. V was clipped by 3 bases and J by 9 bases, with 15 bases between them. Germline CDR1 is SNHLY and CDR2 is FYNNEI. The CDR3 runs to 15 residues.

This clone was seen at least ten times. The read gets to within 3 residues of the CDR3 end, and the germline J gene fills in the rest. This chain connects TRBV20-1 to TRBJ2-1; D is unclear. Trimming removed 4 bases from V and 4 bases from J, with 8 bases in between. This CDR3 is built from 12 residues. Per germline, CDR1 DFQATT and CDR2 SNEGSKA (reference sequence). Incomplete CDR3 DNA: TGCAGTGCTACGTTACGGTACAATGAG. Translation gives CSATLRYNE. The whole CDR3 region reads CSATLRYNEQFF.

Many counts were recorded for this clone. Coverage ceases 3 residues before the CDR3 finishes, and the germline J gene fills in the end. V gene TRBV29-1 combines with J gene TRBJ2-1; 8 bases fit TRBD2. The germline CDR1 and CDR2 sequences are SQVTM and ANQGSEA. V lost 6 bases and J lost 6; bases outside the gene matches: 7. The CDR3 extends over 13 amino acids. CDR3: CSVIRLAGNEQFF. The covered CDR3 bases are TGCAGCGTAATTAGGCTAGCGGGCAATGAG.

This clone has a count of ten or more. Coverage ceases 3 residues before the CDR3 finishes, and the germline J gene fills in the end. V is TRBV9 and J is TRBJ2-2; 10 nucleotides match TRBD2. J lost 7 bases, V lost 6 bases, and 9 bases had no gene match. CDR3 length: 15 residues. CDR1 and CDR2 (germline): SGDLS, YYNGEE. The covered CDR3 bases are TGTGCCAGCATGCCCGGGACTAGCGATTTCGGGGAG. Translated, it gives CASMPGTSDFGE. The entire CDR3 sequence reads CASMPGTSDFGELFF.

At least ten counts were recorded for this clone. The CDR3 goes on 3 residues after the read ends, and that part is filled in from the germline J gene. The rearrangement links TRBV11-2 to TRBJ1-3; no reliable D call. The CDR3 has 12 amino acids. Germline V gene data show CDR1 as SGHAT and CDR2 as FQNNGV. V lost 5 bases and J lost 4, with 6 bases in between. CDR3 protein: CASSLLGNTIYF. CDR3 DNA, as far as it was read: TGTGCCAGCAGCCTCCTGGGAAACACC.

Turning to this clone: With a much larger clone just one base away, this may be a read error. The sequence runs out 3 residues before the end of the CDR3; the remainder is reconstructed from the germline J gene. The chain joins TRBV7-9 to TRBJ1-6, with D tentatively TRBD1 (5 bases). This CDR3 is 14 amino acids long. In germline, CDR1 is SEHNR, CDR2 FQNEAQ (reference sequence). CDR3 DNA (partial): TGTTCCAGCAGCTTAGTATCAGGGAATTCACCC. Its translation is CSSSLVSGNSP. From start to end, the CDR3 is CSSSLVSGNSPLHF.

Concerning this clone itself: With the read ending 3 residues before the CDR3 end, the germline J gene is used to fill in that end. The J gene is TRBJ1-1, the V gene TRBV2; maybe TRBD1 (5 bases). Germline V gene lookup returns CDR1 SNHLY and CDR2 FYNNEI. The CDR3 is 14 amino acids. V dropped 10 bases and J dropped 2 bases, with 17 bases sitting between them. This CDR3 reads CANKSPGPNTEAFF. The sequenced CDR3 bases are TGTGCCAACAAGAGCCCAGGGCCAAACACTGAA.

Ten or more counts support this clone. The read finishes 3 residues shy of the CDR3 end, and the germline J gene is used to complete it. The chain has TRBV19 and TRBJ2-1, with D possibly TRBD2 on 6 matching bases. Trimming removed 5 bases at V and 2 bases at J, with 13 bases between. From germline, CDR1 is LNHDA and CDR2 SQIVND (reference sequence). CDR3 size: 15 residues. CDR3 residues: CASSQETGAYNEQFF. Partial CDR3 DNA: TGTGCCAGTAGTCAGGAGACGGGGGCCTACAATGAG.

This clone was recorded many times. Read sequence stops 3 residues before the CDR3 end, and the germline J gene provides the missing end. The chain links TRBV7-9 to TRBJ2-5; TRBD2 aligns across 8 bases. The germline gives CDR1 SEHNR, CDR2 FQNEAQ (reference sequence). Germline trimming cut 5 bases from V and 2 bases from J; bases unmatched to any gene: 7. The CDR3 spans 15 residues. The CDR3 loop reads CASSQNSGGQETQYF. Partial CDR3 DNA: TGTGCCAGCAGCCAAAACTCGGGGGGGCAAGAGACC. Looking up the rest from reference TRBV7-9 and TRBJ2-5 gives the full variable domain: DTGVSQNPRHKITKRGQNVTFRCDPISEHNRLYWYRQTLGQGPEFLTYFQNEAQLEKSRLLSDRFSAERPKGSFSTLEIQRTEQGDSAMYLCASSQNSGGQETQYFGPGTRLLVL.

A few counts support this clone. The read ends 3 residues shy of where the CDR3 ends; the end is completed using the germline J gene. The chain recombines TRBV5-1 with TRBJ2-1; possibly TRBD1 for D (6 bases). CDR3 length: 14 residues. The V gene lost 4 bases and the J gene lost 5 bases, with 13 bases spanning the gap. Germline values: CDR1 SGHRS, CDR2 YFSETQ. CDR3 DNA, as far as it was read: TGCGCCAGCAGCGTAACAGGGTACGACAATGAG. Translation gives CASSVTGYDNE. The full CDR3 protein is CASSVTGYDNEQFF.

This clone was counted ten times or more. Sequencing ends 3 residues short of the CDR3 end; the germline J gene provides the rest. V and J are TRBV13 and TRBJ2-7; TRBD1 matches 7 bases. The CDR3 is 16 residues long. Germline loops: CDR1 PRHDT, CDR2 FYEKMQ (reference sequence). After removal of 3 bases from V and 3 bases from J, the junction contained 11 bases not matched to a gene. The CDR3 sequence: CASSLGDGTAVYEQYF. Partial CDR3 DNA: TGTGCCAGCAGCTTGGGGGACGGGACAGCGGTCTACGAG.

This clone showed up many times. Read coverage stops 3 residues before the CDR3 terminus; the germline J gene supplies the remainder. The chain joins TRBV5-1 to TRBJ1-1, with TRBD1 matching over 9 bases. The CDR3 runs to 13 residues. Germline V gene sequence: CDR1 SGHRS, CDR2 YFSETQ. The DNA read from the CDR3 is TGCGCCAGCAGCCTGCCGGGACAGGGTGTC. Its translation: CASSLPGQGV. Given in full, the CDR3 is CASSLPGQGVAFF.

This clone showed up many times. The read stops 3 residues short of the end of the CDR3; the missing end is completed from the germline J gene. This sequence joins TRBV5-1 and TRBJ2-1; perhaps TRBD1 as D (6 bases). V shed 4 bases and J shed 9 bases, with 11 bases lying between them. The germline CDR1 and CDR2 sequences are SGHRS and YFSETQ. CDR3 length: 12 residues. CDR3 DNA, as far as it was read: TGCGCCAGCAGCCATCGAGGGGGTGAG. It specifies CASSHRGGE. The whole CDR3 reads CASSHRGGEQFF.

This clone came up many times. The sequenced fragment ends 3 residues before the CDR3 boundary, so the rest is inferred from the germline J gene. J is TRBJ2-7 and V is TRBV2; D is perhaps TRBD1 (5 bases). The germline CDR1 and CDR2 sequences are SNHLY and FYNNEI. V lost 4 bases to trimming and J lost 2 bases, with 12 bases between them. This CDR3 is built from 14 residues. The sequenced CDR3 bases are TGTGCCAGCAGTGCTAATCAGGGTCCCTACGAG. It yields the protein CASSANQGPYE. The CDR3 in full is CASSANQGPYEQYF.

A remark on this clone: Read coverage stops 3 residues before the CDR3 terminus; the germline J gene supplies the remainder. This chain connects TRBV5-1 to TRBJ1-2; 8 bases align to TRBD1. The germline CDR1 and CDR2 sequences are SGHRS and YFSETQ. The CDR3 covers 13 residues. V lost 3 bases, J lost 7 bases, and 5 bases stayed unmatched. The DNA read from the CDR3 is TGCGCCAGCAGCTCCGGGACAGGATTTGGC. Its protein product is CASSSGTGFG. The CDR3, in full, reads CASSSGTGFGYTF.

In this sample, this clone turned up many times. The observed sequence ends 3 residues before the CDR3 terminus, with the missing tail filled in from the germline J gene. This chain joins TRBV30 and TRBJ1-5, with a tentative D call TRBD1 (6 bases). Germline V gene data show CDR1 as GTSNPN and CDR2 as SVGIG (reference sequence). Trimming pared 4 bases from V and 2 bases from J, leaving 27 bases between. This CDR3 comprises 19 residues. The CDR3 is CAWKGVRALKIHGNQPQHF. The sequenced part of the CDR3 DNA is TGTGCCTGGAAGGGGGTCAGGGCACTGAAAATCCATGGCAATCAGCCC. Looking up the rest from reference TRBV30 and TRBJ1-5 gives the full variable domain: SQTIHQWPATLVQPVGSPLSLECTVEGTSNPNLYWYRQAAGRGLQLLFYSVGIGQISSEVPQNLSASRPQDRQFILSSKKLLLSDSGFYLCAWKGVRALKIHGNQPQHFGDGTRLSIL.

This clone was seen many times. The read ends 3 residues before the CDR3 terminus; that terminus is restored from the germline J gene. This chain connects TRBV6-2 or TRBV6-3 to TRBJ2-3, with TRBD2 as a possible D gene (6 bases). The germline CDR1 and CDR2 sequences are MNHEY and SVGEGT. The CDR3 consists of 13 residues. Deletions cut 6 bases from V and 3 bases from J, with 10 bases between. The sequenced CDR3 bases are TGTGCCAGCAGACGGGACTTAACAGATACG. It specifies CASRRDLTDT. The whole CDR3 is CASRRDLTDTQYF.

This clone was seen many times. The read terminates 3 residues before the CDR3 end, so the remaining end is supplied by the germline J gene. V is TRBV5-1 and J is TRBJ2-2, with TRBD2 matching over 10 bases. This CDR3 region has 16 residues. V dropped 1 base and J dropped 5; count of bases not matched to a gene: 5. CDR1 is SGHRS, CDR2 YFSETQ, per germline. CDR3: CASSLTLAGATGELFF. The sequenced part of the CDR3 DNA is TGCGCCAGCAGCTTGACGCTAGCGGGAGCGACCGGGGAG.

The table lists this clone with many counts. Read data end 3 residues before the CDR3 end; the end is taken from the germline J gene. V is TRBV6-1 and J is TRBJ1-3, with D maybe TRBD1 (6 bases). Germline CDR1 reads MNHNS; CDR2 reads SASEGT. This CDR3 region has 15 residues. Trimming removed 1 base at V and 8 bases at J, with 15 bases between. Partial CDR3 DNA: TGTGCCAGCAGTGAAGTTGTCAGGGGTCGGGACACC. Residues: CASSEVVRGRDT. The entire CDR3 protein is CASSEVVRGRDTIYF.

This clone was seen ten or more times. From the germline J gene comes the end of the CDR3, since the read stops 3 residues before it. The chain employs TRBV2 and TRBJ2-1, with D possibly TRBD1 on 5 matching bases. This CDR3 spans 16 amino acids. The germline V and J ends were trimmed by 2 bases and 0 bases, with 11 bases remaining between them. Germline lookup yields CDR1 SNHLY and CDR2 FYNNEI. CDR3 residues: CASSESGRGSYNEQFF. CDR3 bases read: TGTGCCAGCAGTGAATCGGGTAGGGGCTCCTACAATGAG.

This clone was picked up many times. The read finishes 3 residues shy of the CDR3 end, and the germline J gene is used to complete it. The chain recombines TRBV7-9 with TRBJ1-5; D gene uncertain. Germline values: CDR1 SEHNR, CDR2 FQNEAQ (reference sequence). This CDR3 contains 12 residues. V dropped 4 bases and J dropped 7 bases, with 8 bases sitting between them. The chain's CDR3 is CASSSDYQPQHF. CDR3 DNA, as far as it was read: TGTGCCAGCAGCTCGGACTACCAGCCC.

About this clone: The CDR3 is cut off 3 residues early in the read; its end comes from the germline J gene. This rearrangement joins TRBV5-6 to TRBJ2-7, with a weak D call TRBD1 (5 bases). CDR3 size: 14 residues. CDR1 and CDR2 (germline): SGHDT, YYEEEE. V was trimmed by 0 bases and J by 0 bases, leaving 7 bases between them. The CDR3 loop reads CASSLGTPSYEQYF. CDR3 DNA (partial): TGTGCCAGCAGCTTGGGGACACCCTCCTACGAG.

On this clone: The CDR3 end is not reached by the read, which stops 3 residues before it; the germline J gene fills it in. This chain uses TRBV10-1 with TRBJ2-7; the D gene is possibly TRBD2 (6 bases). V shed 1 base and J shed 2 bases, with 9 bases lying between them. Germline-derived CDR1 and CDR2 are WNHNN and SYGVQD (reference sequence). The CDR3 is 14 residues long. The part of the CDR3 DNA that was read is TGCGCCAGCAGTGAGTTGCGGGGCCCCTACGAG. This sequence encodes CASSELRGPYE. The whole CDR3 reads CASSELRGPYEQYF.

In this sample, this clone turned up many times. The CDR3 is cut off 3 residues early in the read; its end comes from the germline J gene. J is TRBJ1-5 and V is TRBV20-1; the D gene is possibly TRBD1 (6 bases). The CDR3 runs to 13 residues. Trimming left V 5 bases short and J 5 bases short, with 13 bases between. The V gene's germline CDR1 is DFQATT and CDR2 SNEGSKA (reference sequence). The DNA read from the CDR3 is TGCAGTGCTCTTCCAGGGGCCGATCAGCCC. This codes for CSALPGADQP. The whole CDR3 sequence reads CSALPGADQPQHF.